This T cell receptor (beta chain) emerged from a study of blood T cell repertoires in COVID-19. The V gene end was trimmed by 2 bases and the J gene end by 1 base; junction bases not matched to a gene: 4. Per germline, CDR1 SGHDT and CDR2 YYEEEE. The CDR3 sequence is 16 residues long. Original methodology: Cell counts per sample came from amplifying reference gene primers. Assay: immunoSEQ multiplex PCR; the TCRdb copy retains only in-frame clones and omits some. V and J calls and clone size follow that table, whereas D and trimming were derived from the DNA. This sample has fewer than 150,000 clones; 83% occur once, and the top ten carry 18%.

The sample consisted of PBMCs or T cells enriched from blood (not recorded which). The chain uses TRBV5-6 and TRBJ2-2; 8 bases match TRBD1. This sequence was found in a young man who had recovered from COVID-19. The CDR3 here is CASSFQGARNTGELFF. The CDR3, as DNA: TGTGCCAGCAGCTTTCAGGGGGCCCGGAACACCGGGGAGCTGTTTTTT.